This T cell receptor beta chain was sequenced during a study of T-cell memory formation after mild COVID-19. The overall study: Each donor largely had its own TCR clusters.

V lost 1 base, J lost 5 bases, and 8 bases lay in between. This CDR3 contains 14 residues. Germline loops: CDR1 MNHEY, CDR2 SVGEGT. This clonotype was found many times. Researchers used 5'RACE with constant-segment primers to make TCR alpha and TCR beta cDNA libraries that carry sample barcodes and UMIs. Using its own MiXCR run on the 5' RACE reads, TCRdb lists one record per CDR3 protein. The table includes under 450,000 distinct CDR3 sequences, less than 25% detected once. The chain links TRBV6-2 or TRBV6-3 to TRBJ2-2, with D possibly TRBD1 on 6 matching bases. The TCR comes from an adult woman who had mild COVID-19 (a few samples of this study predate the infection). Cell type and time point are not known. Source material: PBMCs or a T cell subset sorted from them (not recorded which). CDR3 sequence reads: CASSYFQGTGELFF. As DNA, the CDR3 is TGTGCCAGCAGTTACTTCCAGGGGACCGGGGAGCTGTTTTTT.